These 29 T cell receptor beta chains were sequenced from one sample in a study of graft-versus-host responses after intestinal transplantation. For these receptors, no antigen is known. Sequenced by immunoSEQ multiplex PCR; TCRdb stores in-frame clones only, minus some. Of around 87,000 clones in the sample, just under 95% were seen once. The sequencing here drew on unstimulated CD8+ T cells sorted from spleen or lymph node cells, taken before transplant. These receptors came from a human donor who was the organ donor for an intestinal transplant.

The CDR3 here is CASSPRTPPIGYNEQFF. In nucleotides, the CDR3 is TGTGCCAGCAGTCCGCGGACACCCCCTATAGGATACAATGAGCAGTTCTTC. The rearrangement joins TRBV27 to TRBJ2-1; possibly TRBD1 for D (5 bases). The V and J ends lost 5 bases and 4 bases respectively, with 21 bases between them. CDR3 length equals 17 residues. Germline V gene data show CDR1 as MNHEY and CDR2 as SMNVEV (reference sequence).

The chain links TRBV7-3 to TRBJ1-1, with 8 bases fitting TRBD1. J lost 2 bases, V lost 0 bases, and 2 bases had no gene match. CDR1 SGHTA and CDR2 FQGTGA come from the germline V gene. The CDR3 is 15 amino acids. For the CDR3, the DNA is TGTGCCAGCAGCTTAACGTCAGGGGGCAACACTGAAGCTTTCTTT. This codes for CASSLTSGGNTEAFF.

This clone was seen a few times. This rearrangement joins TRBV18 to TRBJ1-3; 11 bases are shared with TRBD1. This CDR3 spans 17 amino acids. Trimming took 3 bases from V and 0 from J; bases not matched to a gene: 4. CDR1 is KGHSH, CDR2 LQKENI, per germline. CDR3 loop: CASSPGQGAISGNTIYF. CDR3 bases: TGTGCCAGCTCACCCGGACAGGGGGCTATCTCTGGAAACACCATATATTTT.

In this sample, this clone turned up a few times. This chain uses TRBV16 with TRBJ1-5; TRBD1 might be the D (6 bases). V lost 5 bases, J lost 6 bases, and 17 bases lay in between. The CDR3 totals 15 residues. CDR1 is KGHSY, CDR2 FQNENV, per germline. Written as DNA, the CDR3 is TGTGCCAGCAGCACGACGACAGGCTCCGGTCAGCCCCAGCATTTT. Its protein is CASSTTTGSGQPQHF.

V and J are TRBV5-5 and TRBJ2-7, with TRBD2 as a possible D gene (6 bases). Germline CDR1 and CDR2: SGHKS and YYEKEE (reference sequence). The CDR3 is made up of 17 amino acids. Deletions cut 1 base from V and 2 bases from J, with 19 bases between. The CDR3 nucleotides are TGTGCCAGCAGCTTGACCGGGAGCTTCAACCTGCCCTACGAGCAGTACTTC. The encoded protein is CASSLTGSFNLPYEQYF.

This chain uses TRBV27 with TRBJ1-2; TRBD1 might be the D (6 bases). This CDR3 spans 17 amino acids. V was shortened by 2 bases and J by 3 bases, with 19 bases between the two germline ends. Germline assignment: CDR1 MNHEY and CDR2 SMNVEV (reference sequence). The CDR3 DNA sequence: TGTGCCAGCAGTTTAGTTGGTGGGGGCCGTGAGGACTATGGCTACACCTTC. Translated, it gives CASSLVGGGREDYGYTF.

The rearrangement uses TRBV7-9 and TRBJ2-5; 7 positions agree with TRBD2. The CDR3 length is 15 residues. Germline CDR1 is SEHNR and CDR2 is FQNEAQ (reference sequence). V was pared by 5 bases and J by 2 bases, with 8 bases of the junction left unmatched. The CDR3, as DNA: TGTGCCAGCAGCCCAAAGGGAGGGCGACAAGAGACCCAGTACTTC. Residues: CASSPKGGRQETQYF.

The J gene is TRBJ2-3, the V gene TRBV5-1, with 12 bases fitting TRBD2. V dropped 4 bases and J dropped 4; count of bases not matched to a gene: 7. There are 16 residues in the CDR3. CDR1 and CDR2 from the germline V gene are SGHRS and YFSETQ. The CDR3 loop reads CASSPGLAGGPDTQYF. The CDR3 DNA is TGCGCCAGCAGCCCTGGGCTAGCGGGGGGGCCAGATACGCAGTATTTT.

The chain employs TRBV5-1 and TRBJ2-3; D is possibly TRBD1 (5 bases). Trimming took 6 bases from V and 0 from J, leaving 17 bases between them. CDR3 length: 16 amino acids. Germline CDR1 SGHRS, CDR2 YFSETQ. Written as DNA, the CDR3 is TGCGCCAGCACTAACTCCCGGACACTTAGCACAGATACGCAGTATTTT. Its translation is CASTNSRTLSTDTQYF. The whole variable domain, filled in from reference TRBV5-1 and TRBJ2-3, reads KAGVTQTPRYLIKTRGQQVTLSCSPISGHRSVSWYQQTPGQGLQFLFEYFSETQRNKGNFPGRFSGRQFSNSRSEMNVSTLELGDSALYLCASTNSRTLSTDTQYFGPGTRLTVL.

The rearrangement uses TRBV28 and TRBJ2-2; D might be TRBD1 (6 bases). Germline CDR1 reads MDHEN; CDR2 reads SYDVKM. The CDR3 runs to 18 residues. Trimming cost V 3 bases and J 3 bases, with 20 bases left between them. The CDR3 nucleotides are TGTGCCAGCAGTTTCCCTAGTCAACTAGAGGGGGACACCGGGGAGCTGTTTTTT. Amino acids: CASSFPSQLEGDTGELFF.

The CDR3: CASTRGTEAFF. The DNA of the CDR3 is TGTGCCAGCACAAGGGGCACTGAAGCTTTCTTT. The chain employs TRBV7-8 and TRBJ1-1, with a possible D match to TRBD1 (5 bases). Germline values: CDR1 SGHVS, CDR2 FQNEAQ. Trimming removed 7 bases from V and 4 bases from J, with 7 bases in between. The CDR3 runs 11 residues.

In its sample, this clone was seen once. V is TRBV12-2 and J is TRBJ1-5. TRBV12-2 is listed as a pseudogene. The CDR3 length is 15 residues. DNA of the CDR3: TGTGCAAGTCGCTTAGTTTTTTTGGCGGATCAGCCCCAGCATTTT. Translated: CASRLVFLADQPQHF.

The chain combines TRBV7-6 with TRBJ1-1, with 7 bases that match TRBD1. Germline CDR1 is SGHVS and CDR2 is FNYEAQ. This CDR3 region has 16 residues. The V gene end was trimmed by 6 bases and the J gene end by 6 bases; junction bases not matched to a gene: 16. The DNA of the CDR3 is TGTGCCAGCAGTACCCTCCTTCAGGGGGGTTACGCTGAAGCTTTCTTT. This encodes CASSTLLQGGYAEAFF.

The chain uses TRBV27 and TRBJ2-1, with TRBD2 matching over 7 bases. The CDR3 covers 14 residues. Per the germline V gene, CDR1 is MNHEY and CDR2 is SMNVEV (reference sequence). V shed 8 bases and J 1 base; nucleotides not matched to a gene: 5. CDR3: CASGSGGSYNEQFF. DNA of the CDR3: TGTGCCAGCGGCTCCGGGGGGTCCTACAATGAGCAGTTCTTC.

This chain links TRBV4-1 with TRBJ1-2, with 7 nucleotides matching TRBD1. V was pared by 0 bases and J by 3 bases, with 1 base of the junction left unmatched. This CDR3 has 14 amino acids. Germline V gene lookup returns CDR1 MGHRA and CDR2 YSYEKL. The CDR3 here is CASSQEGQYYGYTF. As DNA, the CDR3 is TGCGCCAGCAGCCAAGAGGGACAGTACTATGGCTACACCTTC.

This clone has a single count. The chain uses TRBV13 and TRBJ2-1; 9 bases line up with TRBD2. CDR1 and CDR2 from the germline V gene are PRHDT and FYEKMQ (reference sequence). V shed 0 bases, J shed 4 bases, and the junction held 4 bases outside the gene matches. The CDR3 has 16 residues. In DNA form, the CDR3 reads TGTGCCAGCAGCTTAGGGGCGGGGGGGCAGTACAATGAGCAGTTCTTC. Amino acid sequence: CASSLGAGGQYNEQFF. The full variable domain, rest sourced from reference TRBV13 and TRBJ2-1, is AAGVIQSPRHLIKEKRETATLKCYPIPRHDTVYWYQQGPGQDPQFLISFYEKMQSDKGSIPDRFSAQQFSDYHSELNMSSLELGDSALYFCASSLGAGGQYNEQFFGPGTRLTVL.

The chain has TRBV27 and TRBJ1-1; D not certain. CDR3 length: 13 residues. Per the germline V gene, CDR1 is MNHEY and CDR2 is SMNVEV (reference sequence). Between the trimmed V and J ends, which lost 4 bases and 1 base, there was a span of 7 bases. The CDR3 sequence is CASSWARNTEAFF. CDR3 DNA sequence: TGTGCCAGCAGTTGGGCGAGGAACACTGAAGCTTTCTTT.

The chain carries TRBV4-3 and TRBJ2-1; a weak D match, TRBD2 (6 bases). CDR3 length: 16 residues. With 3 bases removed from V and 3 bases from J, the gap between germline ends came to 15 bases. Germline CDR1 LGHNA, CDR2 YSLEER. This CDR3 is CASSQVTGDFYNEQFF. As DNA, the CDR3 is TGCGCCAGCAGCCAGGTAACTGGGGACTTCTACAATGAGCAGTTCTTC.

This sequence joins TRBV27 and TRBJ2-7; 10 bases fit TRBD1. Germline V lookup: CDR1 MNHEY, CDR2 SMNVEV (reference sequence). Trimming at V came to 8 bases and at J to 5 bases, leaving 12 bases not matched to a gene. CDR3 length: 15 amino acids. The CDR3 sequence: CASANMGDRGDEQYF. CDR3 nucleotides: TGTGCCAGCGCAAACATGGGGGACAGGGGCGACGAGCAGTACTTC.

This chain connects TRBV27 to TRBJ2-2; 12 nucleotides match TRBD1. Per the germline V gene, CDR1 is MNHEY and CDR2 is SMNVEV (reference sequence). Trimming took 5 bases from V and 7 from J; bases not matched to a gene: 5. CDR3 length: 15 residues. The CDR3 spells CASSPGTGGIGELFF. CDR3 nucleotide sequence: TGTGCCAGCAGTCCCGGGACAGGGGGCATCGGGGAGCTGTTTTTT.

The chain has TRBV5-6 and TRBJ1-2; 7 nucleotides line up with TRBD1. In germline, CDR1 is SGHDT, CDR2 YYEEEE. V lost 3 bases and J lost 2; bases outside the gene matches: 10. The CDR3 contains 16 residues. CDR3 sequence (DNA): TGTGCCAGCAGCTGGAGCTACAGGGGTCCAAACTATGGCTACACCTTC. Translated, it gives CASSWSYRGPNYGYTF.

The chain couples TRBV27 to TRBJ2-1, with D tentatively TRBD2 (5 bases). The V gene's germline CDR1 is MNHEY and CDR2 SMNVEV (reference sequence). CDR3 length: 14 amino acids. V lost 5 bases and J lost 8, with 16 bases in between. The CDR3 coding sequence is TGTGCCAGCAGTGCCCTTAGGCACGGGGATGAGCAGTTCTTC. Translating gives CASSALRHGDEQFF.

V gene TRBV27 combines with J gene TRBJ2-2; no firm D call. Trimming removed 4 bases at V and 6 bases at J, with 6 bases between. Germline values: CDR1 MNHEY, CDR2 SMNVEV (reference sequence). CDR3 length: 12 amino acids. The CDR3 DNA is TGTGCCAGCAGTTCCTACCCCGGGGAGCTGTTTTTT. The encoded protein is CASSSYPGELFF.

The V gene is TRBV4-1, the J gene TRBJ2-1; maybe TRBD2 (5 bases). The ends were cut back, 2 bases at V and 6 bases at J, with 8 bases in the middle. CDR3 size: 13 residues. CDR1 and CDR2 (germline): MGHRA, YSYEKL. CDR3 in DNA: TGCGCCAGCAGCCAAATGGGGAGCAATGAGCAGTTCTTC. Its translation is CASSQMGSNEQFF.

CDR3 bases: TGTGCCAGTAGTATAGGGACTAGCGGCACAGATACGCAGTATTTT. Amino acids: CASSIGTSGTDTQYF. V gene TRBV19 combines with J gene TRBJ2-3; 9 positions match TRBD2. Germline CDR1 reads LNHDA; CDR2 reads SQIVND (reference sequence). The J segment lost 1 base and the V segment lost 1 base, leaving 0 bases of the junction unmatched. The CDR3 covers 15 residues.

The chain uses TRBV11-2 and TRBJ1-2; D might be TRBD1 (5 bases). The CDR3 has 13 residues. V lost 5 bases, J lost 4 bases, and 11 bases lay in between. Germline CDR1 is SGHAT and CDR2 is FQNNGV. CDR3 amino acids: CASSPGGGYGYTF. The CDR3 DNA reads TGTGCCAGCAGCCCCGGGGGAGGCTATGGCTACACCTTC.

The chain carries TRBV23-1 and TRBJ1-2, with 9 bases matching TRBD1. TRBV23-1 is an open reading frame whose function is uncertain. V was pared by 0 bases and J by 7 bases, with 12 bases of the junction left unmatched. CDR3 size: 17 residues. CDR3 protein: CASSQSKKAGQGVGYTF. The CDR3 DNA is TGCGCCAGCAGTCAATCGAAGAAGGCGGGACAGGGTGTTGGCTACACCTTC.

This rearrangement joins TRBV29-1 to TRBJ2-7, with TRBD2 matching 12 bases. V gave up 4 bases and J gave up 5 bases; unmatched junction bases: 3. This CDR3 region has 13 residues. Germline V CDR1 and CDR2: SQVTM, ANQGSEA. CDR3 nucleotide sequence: TGCAGCGTTGGACTAGCGGGGGCCCACGAGCAGTACTTC. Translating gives CSVGLAGAHEQYF.

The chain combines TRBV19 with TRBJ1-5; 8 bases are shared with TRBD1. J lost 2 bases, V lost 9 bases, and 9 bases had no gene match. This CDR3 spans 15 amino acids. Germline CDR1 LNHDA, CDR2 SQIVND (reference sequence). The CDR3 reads CASNYGQGGNQPQHF. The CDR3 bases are TGTGCCAGCAACTACGGACAGGGCGGCAATCAGCCCCAGCATTTT.